Presented here are 27 T cell receptor beta chains from one specimen sequenced in a study of blood T cell repertoires in COVID-19. Produced via immunoSEQ multiplex PCR; TCRdb's table is partial and in-frame only. The repertoire holds 45,000 to 55,000 clones, with roughly 82% as singletons. The sample comprised peripheral blood. The receptors were gathered from an elderly woman with acute or convalescent COVID-19.

The V gene is TRBV3-1 (or the pseudogene TRBV3-2), the J gene TRBJ2-1; maybe TRBD1 (5 bases). This CDR3 comprises 14 residues. Trimming pared 5 bases from V and 6 bases from J, leaving 14 bases between. Germline V lookup: CDR1 LGHDT, CDR2 YNNKEL (reference sequence). Written as DNA, the CDR3 is TGTGCCAGCAGCTCGGACAAGGCCCCCAATGAGCAGTTCTTC. Translating gives CASSSDKAPNEQFF.

V is TRBV5-1 and J is TRBJ1-6; tentatively, D is TRBD1 (5 bases). Trimming pared 0 bases from V and 8 bases from J, leaving 9 bases between. CDR1 and CDR2 from the germline V gene are SGHRS and YFSETQ. The CDR3 consists of 14 residues. The CDR3 protein is CASSLGRVDSPLHF. For the CDR3, the DNA is TGCGCCAGCAGCTTGGGCAGGGTCGATTCACCCCTCCACTTT.

The chain uses TRBV7-9 and TRBJ1-5; 8 bases are shared with TRBD1. The J segment lost 5 bases and the V segment lost 1 base, leaving 1 base of the junction unmatched. Germline assignment: CDR1 SEHNR and CDR2 FQNEAQ (reference sequence). The CDR3 has 14 amino acids. The DNA of the CDR3 is TGTGCCAGCAGCTTAGACAGGGGGGATCAGCCCCAGCATTTT. Encoded protein: CASSLDRGDQPQHF. Variable domain in full (rest from reference TRBV7-9 and TRBJ1-5): DTGVSQNPRHKITKRGQNVTFRCDPISEHNRLYWYRQTLGQGPEFLTYFQNEAQLEKSRLLSDRFSAERPKGSFSTLEIQRTEQGDSAMYLCASSLDRGDQPQHFGDGTRLSIL.

This chain uses TRBV21-1 with TRBJ1-3; TRBD1, as called in the table, went unchecked against the DNA. TRBV21-1 is a pseudogene segment. This CDR3 region has 15 residues. DNA of the CDR3: TGTGCCAGCAGTAGGGGTCGACAGGCTGGAAACACCATATATTTT. It translates to CASSRGRQAGNTIYF.

This sequence joins TRBV6-2 or TRBV6-3 and TRBJ2-1, with D possibly TRBD2 on 6 matching bases. Per germline, CDR1 MNHEY and CDR2 SVGEGT. V was shortened by 6 bases and J by 5 bases, with 17 bases between the two germline ends. The CDR3 has 15 amino acids. CDR3 coding DNA: TGTGCCAGCAGCCACCTTCCTAGCGTTAACAATGAGCAGTTCTTC. This sequence encodes CASSHLPSVNNEQFF.

The chain is built from TRBV3-1 (or the pseudogene TRBV3-2) and TRBJ1-2, with a weak D call TRBD1 (5 bases). The CDR3 loop spans 15 amino acids. With 1 base removed from V and 3 bases from J, the gap between germline ends came to 12 bases. Germline V lookup: CDR1 LGHDT, CDR2 YNNKEL (reference sequence). CDR3 sequence: CASSQGRGTDYGYTF. The DNA of the CDR3 is TGTGCCAGCAGCCAAGGGAGGGGTACCGACTATGGCTACACCTTC.

V and J are TRBV5-1 and TRBJ2-2; D perhaps matches TRBD1 (5 bases). V lost 0 bases and J 1 base, leaving 13 bases between the germline ends. CDR1 is SGHRS and CDR2 is YFSETQ in the germline V gene. The CDR3 runs to 17 residues. The CDR3 protein is CASSLEVRARNTGELFF. The DNA of the CDR3 is TGCGCCAGCAGCTTGGAGGTCAGGGCACGGAACACCGGGGAGCTGTTTTTT.

The CDR3 reads CASSPDTSSGNTIYF. Written as DNA, the CDR3 is TGTGCCAGCAGCCCAGACACTAGCTCTGGAAACACCATATATTTT. The chain employs TRBV9 and TRBJ1-3, with D uncertain. Germline V gene lookup returns CDR1 SGDLS and CDR2 YYNGEE. The V and J ends lost 4 bases and 0 bases respectively, with 11 bases between them. This CDR3 contains 15 residues.

The chain has TRBV10-3 and TRBJ1-6; TRBD1 agrees at 7 bases. Germline CDR1 is ENHRY and CDR2 is SYGVKD. The CDR3 has 15 amino acids. V dropped 4 bases and J dropped 7; count of bases not matched to a gene: 7. Written as DNA, the CDR3 is TGTGCCATCAGTGCCGGGACAGACGGGAATTCACCCCTCCACTTT. Translating gives CAISAGTDGNSPLHF.

This rearrangement joins TRBV2 to TRBJ1-1; D gene ambiguous. Germline V lookup: CDR1 SNHLY, CDR2 FYNNEI. There are 13 residues in the CDR3. Trimming removed 4 bases at V and 3 bases at J, with 9 bases between. Here the CDR3 reads CASSVREDTEAFF. Written as DNA, the CDR3 is TGTGCCAGCAGTGTAAGGGAGGACACTGAAGCTTTCTTT.

This chain uses TRBV6-5 with TRBJ1-5; possibly TRBD1 for D (5 bases). Trimming pared 5 bases from V and 2 bases from J, leaving 10 bases between. This CDR3 comprises 14 residues. Germline CDR1 reads MNHEY; CDR2 reads SVGAGI. CDR3 residues: CASSLTERNQPQHF. CDR3 DNA sequence: TGTGCCAGCAGTCTGACAGAGCGCAATCAGCCCCAGCATTTT.

This clone was counted a few times. V gene TRBV2 combines with J gene TRBJ1-1; 11 nucleotides align to TRBD1. Germline V gene lookup returns CDR1 SNHLY and CDR2 FYNNEI. With 6 bases clipped from V and 1 base from J, the junction kept 1 base outside the gene matches. The CDR3 has 14 amino acids. The DNA for the CDR3 is TGTGCCAGCAGGGGGACAGGGGGGAACACTGAAGCTTTCTTT. Protein: CASRGTGGNTEAFF.

The chain employs TRBV4-1 and TRBJ2-2; 8 positions match TRBD1. CDR1 is MGHRA, CDR2 YSYEKL, per germline. This CDR3 region has 16 residues. The V segment lost 1 base and the J segment 7 bases; nucleotides outside the gene matches: 8. CDR3 sequence reads: CASSQVVRGRGGELFF. CDR3 nucleotide sequence: TGCGCCAGCAGCCAAGTTGTCAGGGGGCGCGGCGGGGAGCTGTTTTTT.

The chain carries TRBV2 and TRBJ2-2; a weak D match, TRBD2 (6 bases). This CDR3 is 14 amino acids long. The germline gives CDR1 SNHLY, CDR2 FYNNEI. V dropped 6 bases and J dropped 3 bases, with 11 bases sitting between them. This CDR3 reads CASREGRYTGELFF. The DNA of the CDR3 is TGTGCCAGCAGGGAGGGGAGATACACCGGGGAGCTGTTTTTT.

The rearrangement uses TRBV5-1 and TRBJ2-2; TRBD2 is a possible D gene (6 bases). V was cut by 9 bases and J by 2 bases, with 14 bases left in between. Germline loops: CDR1 SGHRS, CDR2 YFSETQ. This CDR3 spans 14 amino acids. CDR3 bases: TGCGCCACGACCCCAGCGGGCAACACCGGGGAGCTGTTTTTT. Translated: CATTPAGNTGELFF.

The chain links TRBV5-6 to TRBJ2-3; D gene unclear. V was trimmed by 4 bases and J by 1 base, leaving 7 bases between them. CDR1 is SGHDT and CDR2 is YYEEEE in the germline V gene. The CDR3 spans 13 residues. The CDR3 region has the DNA TGTGCCAGCAGCCCAGGTCGCACAGATACGCAGTATTTT. It specifies CASSPGRTDTQYF.

The genes are TRBV2 and TRBJ2-5; tentative D call: TRBD2 (5 bases). CDR1 SNHLY and CDR2 FYNNEI come from the germline V gene. The CDR3 runs 11 residues. Between the trimmed V and J ends, which lost 6 bases and 3 bases, there was a span of 5 bases. The CDR3 sequence is CASRLEETQYF. The DNA of the CDR3 is TGTGCCAGCAGACTAGAAGAGACCCAGTACTTC.

This clone was recorded once. J is TRBJ1-1 and V is TRBV21-1; the table's D gene call, TRBD1, was not cross checked with the DNA. TRBV21-1 is assigned pseudogene status. This CDR3 is built from 15 residues. The CDR3 bases are TGTGCCAGCAGCGGAGACAGGGGCCTGAACACTGAAGCTTTCTTT. Encoded protein: CASSGDRGLNTEAFF.

The table lists this clone with a few counts. The chain carries TRBV2 and TRBJ2-3; TRBD1 matches 9 bases. Germline CDR1 reads SNHLY; CDR2 reads FYNNEI. J gave up 6 bases and V 6 bases, and 1 base lay outside the gene matches. This CDR3 is built from 12 residues. CDR3 sequence (DNA): TGTGCCAGCAGGACAGGGGGGGATACGCAGTATTTT. Translating gives CASRTGGDTQYF.

V usage is TRBV28 and J usage is TRBJ1-6; D uncertain. Germline CDR1 MDHEN, CDR2 SYDVKM. The CDR3 has 12 amino acids. Trimming took 7 bases from V and 9 from J, leaving 10 bases between them. CDR3 in DNA: TGTGCCAGCAATGAATCCGGTTCACCCCTCCACTTT. This translates into CASNESGSPLHF.

This clone was detected only once. This chain links TRBV4-1 with TRBJ1-2; 7 bases line up with TRBD1. The CDR3 length is 15 residues. Trimming cost V 5 bases and J 2 bases; bases outside gene matches: 8. Per germline, CDR1 MGHRA and CDR2 YSYEKL. The CDR3 nucleotides are TGCGCCAGCAGCATACAACAGGGGAGCAACTATGGCTACACCTTC. Its protein product is CASSIQQGSNYGYTF.

The chain joins TRBV2 to TRBJ2-6; D unresolved. From germline, CDR1 is SNHLY and CDR2 FYNNEI. V was cut by 7 bases and J by 0 bases, with 7 bases left in between. The CDR3 extends over 14 amino acids. The DNA for the CDR3 is TGTGCCAGCACCTTCAGCTCTGGGGCCAACGTCCTGACTTTC. This codes for CASTFSSGANVLTF. The full variable domain, completed using reference TRBV2 and TRBJ2-6, is EPEVTQTPSHQVTQMGQEVILRCVPISNHLYFYWYRQILGQKVEFLVSFYNNEISEKSEIFDDQFSVERPDGSNFTLKIRSTKLEDSAMYFCASTFSSGANVLTFGAGSRLTVL.

The rearrangement uses TRBV3-1 (or the pseudogene TRBV3-2) and TRBJ1-3; the D gene is possibly TRBD1 (5 bases). The CDR3 length is 16 residues. V lost 0 bases to trimming and J lost 0 bases, with 9 bases between them. Germline CDR1 and CDR2: LGHDT and YNNKEL (reference sequence). The CDR3 region is CASSQEDTISGNTIYF. CDR3 in DNA: TGTGCCAGCAGCCAAGAGGACACGATCTCTGGAAACACCATATATTTT.

The chain joins TRBV19 to TRBJ1-1; D might be TRBD1 (6 bases). Trimming stripped 5 bases from V and 1 base from J, with 11 bases between. The germline V gene has CDR1 LNHDA and CDR2 SQIVND (reference sequence). There are 14 residues in the CDR3. CDR3 sequence: CASSGIQGNTEAFF. The CDR3 DNA reads as TGTGCCAGTAGTGGGATACAGGGGAACACTGAAGCTTTCTTT.

V usage is TRBV10-3 and J usage is TRBJ1-2, with D possibly TRBD1 on 5 matching bases. The CDR3 runs to 14 residues. Germline loops: CDR1 ENHRY, CDR2 SYGVKD. V was shortened by 5 bases and J by 4 bases, with 14 bases between the two germline ends. In DNA, the CDR3 is TGTGCCATCAGTCCCTCTGGGGCAACCTATGGCTACACCTTC. Encoded protein: CAISPSGATYGYTF.

V gene TRBV9 combines with J gene TRBJ2-2; the match to TRBD1 covers 7 bases. CDR3 size: 15 residues. Per the germline V gene, CDR1 is SGDLS and CDR2 is YYNGEE. The junction had 9 bases not matched to a gene; V was cut back by 3 bases and J by 7 bases. Here the CDR3 DNA reads TGTGCCAGCAGCGCCGGGACAGTCCTAAACGGGGAGCTGTTTTTT. Protein: CASSAGTVLNGELFF. Using reference TRBV9 and TRBJ2-2 for the parts outside the CDR3, the full variable domain is DSGVTQTPKHLITATGQRVTLRCSPRSGDLSVYWYQQSLDQGLQFLIQYYNGEERAKGNILERFSAQQFPDLHSELNLSSLELGDSALYFCASSAGTVLNGELFFGEGSRLTVL.

This clone was observed a single time. This chain links TRBV12-3 or TRBV12-4 with TRBJ1-3; D unclear. The CDR3 consists of 12 residues. Trimming pared 6 bases from V and 0 bases from J, leaving 3 bases between. CDR3 DNA sequence: TGTGCCAGCAGCCACTCTGGAAACACCATATATTTT. It encodes CASSHSGNTIYF.